These 21 T cell receptor beta chains share one sample of origin, sequenced in a study of PD-1 blockade in classical Hodgkin lymphoma. Sequencing was performed with immunoSEQ multiplex PCR; in TCRdb, only in-frame clones are kept and a portion is missing. The sample shows tens of thousands of clones, over 65% of them seen only once. Brentuximab vedotin exposure varied among the patients, all of whom had relapsed after autologous stem cell transplantation. The sample here was peripheral blood mononuclear cells (PBMCs), taken before the second cycle of nivolumab. The receptors here all came from a human donor with classical Hodgkin lymphoma.

The V gene is TRBV7-8, the J gene TRBJ1-4; D is uncertain. The V and J ends lost 1 base and 8 bases respectively, with 17 bases between them. CDR1 is SGHVS and CDR2 is FQNEAQ in the germline V gene. This CDR3 is built from 16 residues. The DNA of the CDR3 is TGTGCCAGCAGCTTAGATATACGCAGGCGAGGAGAAAAACTGTTTTTT. This gives the protein CASSLDIRRRGEKLFF.

The rearrangement uses TRBV4-1 and TRBJ2-7; D is ambiguous. Germline CDR1 MGHRA, CDR2 YSYEKL. V lost 3 bases to trimming and J lost 7 bases, with 16 bases between them. CDR3 size: 14 residues. In nucleotides, the CDR3 is TGCGCCAGCAGCCACCCATCGCCGGCCGATGAGCAGTACTTC. Protein product: CASSHPSPADEQYF.

This clone occurred a few times. V and J are TRBV2 and TRBJ2-7; 7 bases are a match to TRBD1. CDR1 and CDR2 from the germline V gene are SNHLY and FYNNEI. The CDR3 has 15 residues. J was trimmed by 5 bases and V by 8 bases; bases with no gene match: 15. The CDR3 spells CASRQVGGKSNEQYF. For the CDR3, the DNA is TGTGCCAGCCGACAGGTAGGGGGCAAGAGTAACGAGCAGTACTTC.

The chain carries TRBV4-1 and TRBJ2-3; 9 bases map to TRBD2. The CDR3 totals 15 residues. Germline values: CDR1 MGHRA, CDR2 YSYEKL. V shed 4 bases and J 5 bases; nucleotides not matched to a gene: 7. CDR3 in DNA: TGCGCCAGCAGCCTTGGCGGGAGGGCCGGAGATACGCAGTATTTT. Amino acids: CASSLGGRAGDTQYF.

This clone ranks as medium-sized. The CDR3 DNA follows: TGTGCCATCAGCTTTGGACAGGGGAACAATGGCTACACCTTC. Protein sequence: CAISFGQGNNGYTF. V and J are TRBV10-3 and TRBJ1-2, with 9 bases aligning to TRBD1. Trimming cost V 6 bases and J 6 bases; bases outside gene matches: 8. CDR1 is ENHRY and CDR2 is SYGVKD in the germline V gene. CDR3 size: 14 residues.

The rearrangement uses TRBV10-1 and TRBJ1-1, with D tentatively TRBD1 (6 bases). This CDR3 contains 13 residues. Germline V gene data show CDR1 as WNHNN and CDR2 as SYGVQD (reference sequence). V was trimmed by 0 bases and J by 9 bases, leaving 11 bases between them. The CDR3 sequence is CASSESGQPKAFF. The CDR3 region has the DNA TGCGCCAGCAGTGAGTCTGGACAGCCAAAAGCTTTCTTT.

A single count supports this clone. The V call is TRBV19, the J call TRBJ1-2; 11 bases match TRBD1. Per the germline V gene, CDR1 is LNHDA and CDR2 is SQIVND (reference sequence). Trimming took 6 bases from V and 3 from J; bases not matched to a gene: 3. This CDR3 region has 14 residues. For the CDR3, the DNA is TGTGCCAGTAGCAGGACAGGGGGCGACTATGGCTACACCTTC. Its translation: CASSRTGGDYGYTF.

J is TRBJ1-3 and V is TRBV6-6; D gene uncertain. The CDR3 is made up of 14 amino acids. V was clipped by 4 bases and J by 0 bases, with 7 bases between them. The V gene's germline CDR1 is MNHNY and CDR2 SVGAGI (reference sequence). CDR3 DNA sequence: TGTGCCAGCAGTTGGGCAACCTCTGGAAACACCATATATTTT. Protein sequence: CASSWATSGNTIYF.

This clone appeared a single time. Written as DNA, the CDR3 is TGTGCCAGTAGTCACCCGTGGGAGGGCCTCTACGAGCAGTACTTC. The encoded protein is CASSHPWEGLYEQYF. This sequence joins TRBV19 and TRBJ2-7, with 7 bases fitting TRBD2. Germline-derived CDR1 and CDR2 are LNHDA and SQIVND (reference sequence). With 5 bases clipped from V and 3 bases from J, the junction kept 10 bases outside the gene matches. CDR3 length: 15 residues.

Written as DNA, the CDR3 is TGTGCCAGCAGTTACCCTCAACAGGGCTACTACGAGCAGTACTTC. Amino acids: CASSYPQQGYYEQYF. The rearrangement joins TRBV6-5 to TRBJ2-7; D may be TRBD1 (6 bases). Between the trimmed V and J ends, which lost 2 bases and 3 bases, there was a span of 14 bases. Germline V gene data show CDR1 as MNHEY and CDR2 as SVGAGI. The CDR3 spans 15 residues.

This clone occurred a few times. The chain recombines TRBV5-1 with TRBJ2-1, with TRBD1 identical over 9 bases. In germline, CDR1 is SGHRS, CDR2 YFSETQ. Trimming cost V 4 bases and J 3 bases; bases outside gene matches: 5. The CDR3 contains 15 residues. CDR3 sequence (DNA): TGCGCCAGCAGCCAGACAGGGGGGAACTACAATGAGCAGTTCTTC. Its translation: CASSQTGGNYNEQFF.

This clone was found a few times. The chain carries TRBV5-6 and TRBJ1-1; D perhaps matches TRBD1 (5 bases). V lost 0 bases and J 2 bases, leaving 11 bases between the germline ends. From germline, CDR1 is SGHDT and CDR2 YYEEEE. The length of the CDR3 is 15 residues. The DNA of the CDR3 is TGTGCCAGCAGCTTGGTGGGGGGAGGCAACACTGAAGCTTTCTTT. This encodes CASSLVGGGNTEAFF.

The chain couples TRBV5-1 to TRBJ2-3; TRBD2 aligns across 10 bases. The germline V gene encodes CDR1 SGHRS and CDR2 YFSETQ. V lost 2 bases and J lost 0; bases outside the gene matches: 3. CDR3 length: 16 amino acids. CDR3 amino acids: CASSLLAGTSTDTQYF. The CDR3 bases are TGCGCCAGCAGCTTACTAGCGGGGACTAGCACAGATACGCAGTATTTT.

The chain couples TRBV7-2 to TRBJ1-4; D is unclear. V lost 5 bases, J lost 10 bases, and 17 bases lay in between. CDR1 is SGHTA, CDR2 FQGNSA, per germline. The CDR3 runs to 14 residues. The CDR3 region has the DNA TGTGCCAGCAGCCCTGGACTGGAGGTTGGAAAACTGTTTTTT. This gives the protein CASSPGLEVGKLFF.

This clone was counted between two and nine times. The chain combines TRBV4-1 with TRBJ2-3, with 7 bases lining up with TRBD2. The CDR3 is 19 residues long. V shed 0 bases and J 4 bases; nucleotides not matched to a gene: 16. Germline assignment: CDR1 MGHRA and CDR2 YSYEKL. In DNA form, the CDR3 reads TGCGCCAGCAGCCAAGAAATTTTCGAAGCGGGGTTTCTCCCAGATACGCAGTATTTT. It encodes CASSQEIFEAGFLPDTQYF.

A few counts support this clone. This chain uses TRBV7-9 with TRBJ2-7; D possibly uses TRBD1 or TRBD2 (7 bases each). There are 16 residues in the CDR3. V was cut by 8 bases and J by 3 bases, with 23 bases left in between. CDR1 is SEHNR, CDR2 FQNEAQ, per germline (reference sequence). In DNA form, the CDR3 reads TGTGCCAGCTTACCCGAGAGGCAGGGGGGGTACTACGAGCAGTACTTC. Its translation: CASLPERQGGYYEQYF.

The rearrangement uses TRBV18 and TRBJ1-1, with TRBD1 matching over 11 bases. Germline CDR1 KGHSH, CDR2 LQKENI. With 1 base clipped from V and 12 bases from J, the junction kept 10 bases outside the gene matches. CDR3 length: 15 amino acids. For the CDR3, the DNA is TGTGCCAGCTCACCACATCCCTCGGACAGGGGGCCATCTTTCTTT. Protein sequence: CASSPHPSDRGPSFF. The complete variable domain, with remaining parts taken from reference TRBV18 and TRBJ1-1, reads NAGVMQNPRHLVRRRGQEARLRCSPMKGHSHVYWYRQLPEEGLKFMVYLQKENIIDESGMPKERFSAEFPKEGPSILRIQQVVRGDSAAYFCASSPHPSDRGPSFFGQGTRLTVV.

By sample fraction, this clone is medium-sized. The gene calls are TRBV6-4 and TRBJ2-3; no firm D call. V shed 0 bases and J shed 2 bases, with 3 bases lying between them. The CDR3 length is 13 residues. CDR1 and CDR2 (germline): MRHNA, SNTAGT. This chain's CDR3 is CASSDSNTDTQYF. The CDR3 bases are TGTGCCAGCAGTGACTCCAACACAGATACGCAGTATTTT.

The chain carries TRBV9 and TRBJ1-2, with D possibly being TRBD1 (5 bases). Germline V lookup: CDR1 SGDLS, CDR2 YYNGEE. Trimming took off 4 bases at V and 2 bases at J, with 9 bases between the two ends. This CDR3 contains 13 residues. The CDR3 DNA follows: TGTGCCAGCAGCCTACAGGAAAACTATGGCTACACCTTC. It yields the protein CASSLQENYGYTF.

V is TRBV19 and J is TRBJ2-7; D gene uncertain. This CDR3 comprises 15 residues. Germline CDR1 is LNHDA and CDR2 is SQIVND (reference sequence). V was pared by 2 bases and J by 0 bases, with 11 bases between. The CDR3 is CASSIKRTLSYEQYF. In DNA, the CDR3 is TGTGCCAGTAGTATAAAGAGGACCCTCTCCTACGAGCAGTACTTC. The full variable domain, rest sourced from reference TRBV19 and TRBJ2-7, is DGGITQSPKYLFRKEGQNVTLSCEQNLNHDAMYWYRQDPGQGLRLIYYSQIVNDFQKGDIAEGYSVSREKKESFPLTVTSAQKNPTAFYLCASSIKRTLSYEQYFGPGTRLTVT.

This chain connects TRBV10-3 to TRBJ2-1; 7 bases agree with TRBD2. Germline lookup yields CDR1 ENHRY and CDR2 SYGVKD. The ends lost 11 bases at V and 8 bases at J; junction bases unmatched: 9. This CDR3 comprises 12 residues. CDR3 residues: CAVSAGADEQFF. CDR3 bases: TGTGCCGTCTCTGCGGGAGCGGATGAGCAGTTCTTC.